Listed below are T cell receptor beta chains from one sample, sequenced in a study of blood T cells in healthy people across ages. TCRdb re-called the 5' RACE reads through MiXCR, storing one row per CDR3 protein. The sample records 600,000 or so distinct CDR3 sequences, less than 35% being singletons. The sample consisted of blood. The receptors were sampled from a woman older than 75 in good health. Both conserved end residues are part of each CDR3. D genes are given only for firm matches. Rows give clone size only sometimes, using once, few, many, or a class for an expanded clone.

cdr3_aa: CASSPQGYTGELFF
cdr3_nt: TGTGCCAGCAGTCCACAGGGGTACACCGGGGAGCTGTTTTTT
j_call: TRBJ2-2
cdr3_length: 14
clone_size: once
d_call: TRBD1
v_call: TRBV12-3/TRBV12-4

cdr3_aa: CSASLAGGRQTQYF
cdr3_nt: TGCAGTGCTTCACTAGCGGGAGGGCGACAGACCCAGTACTTC
j_call: TRBJ2-5
cdr3_length: 14
clone_size: -
d_call: TRBD2
v_call: TRBV20-1

cdr3_aa: CASSLSQIGRGQFF
cdr3_nt: TGTGCCAGCAGCTTATCGCAAATAGGCCGGGGGCAGTTCTTC
j_call: TRBJ2-1
cdr3_length: 14
clone_size: -
d_call: -
v_call: TRBV11-2

cdr3_aa: CASSPQGGTNEKLFF
cdr3_nt: TGTGCCAGCAGCCCACAGGGAGGAACTAATGAAAAACTGTTTTTT
j_call: TRBJ1-4
cdr3_length: 15
clone_size: many
d_call: -
v_call: TRBV7-2

cdr3_aa: CASSYTGAGELFF
cdr3_nt: TGTGCCAGCAGCTACACGGGGGCCGGGGAGCTGTTTTTT
j_call: TRBJ2-2
cdr3_length: 13
clone_size: few
d_call: -
v_call: TRBV5-6

cdr3_aa: CSARVESGARNTEAFF
cdr3_nt: TGCAGTGCTAGAGTCGAATCAGGGGCCCGGAACACTGAAGCTTTCTTT
j_call: TRBJ1-1
cdr3_length: 16
clone_size: many
d_call: -
v_call: TRBV20-1

cdr3_aa: CATSDRRGEKEQPQHF
cdr3_nt: TGTGCCACCAGTGATAGGCGGGGGGAGAAGGAACAGCCCCAGCATTTT
j_call: TRBJ1-5
cdr3_length: 16
clone_size: few
d_call: -
v_call: TRBV24-1

cdr3_aa: CSAPGGKRGELYEQYF
cdr3_nt: TGCAGTGCCCCCGGGGGGAAGCGGGGGGAATTGTACGAGCAGTACTTC
j_call: TRBJ2-7
cdr3_length: 16
clone_size: many
d_call: TRBD2
v_call: TRBV20-1

cdr3_aa: CSARVASGSHNEQFF
cdr3_nt: TGCAGTGCTAGAGTAGCTAGCGGGAGCCACAATGAGCAGTTCTTC
j_call: TRBJ2-1
cdr3_length: 15
clone_size: -
d_call: TRBD2
v_call: TRBV20-1

cdr3_aa: CASSSAIGGTEAFF
cdr3_nt: TGTGCCAGCAGCTCAGCGATCGGCGGCACTGAAGCTTTCTTT
j_call: TRBJ1-1
cdr3_length: 14
clone_size: few
d_call: -
v_call: TRBV6-6

cdr3_aa: CASSFSRRVRADTQYF
cdr3_nt: TGTGCCAGCAGTTTTAGTCGGCGGGTGAGAGCAGATACGCAGTATTTT
j_call: TRBJ2-3
cdr3_length: 16
clone_size: -
d_call: -
v_call: TRBV12-3/TRBV12-4

cdr3_aa: CASSQPDTFYNEQFF
cdr3_nt: TGCGCCAGCAGCCAACCTGACACTTTTTACAATGAGCAGTTCTTC
j_call: TRBJ2-1
cdr3_length: 15
clone_size: many
d_call: -
v_call: TRBV4-1

cdr3_aa: CASSLNVEQFF
cdr3_nt: TGTGCCAGCAGCTTGAACGTTGAGCAGTTCTTC
j_call: TRBJ2-1
cdr3_length: 11
clone_size: many
d_call: -
v_call: TRBV2

cdr3_aa: CASSEVGLGASSYEQYF
cdr3_nt: TGTGCCAGCAGTGAAGTGGGGTTGGGGGCGAGCTCCTACGAGCAGTACTTC
j_call: TRBJ2-7
cdr3_length: 17
clone_size: many
d_call: -
v_call: TRBV6-1

cdr3_aa: CASSVQGSYGYTF
cdr3_nt: TGTGCCAGTAGTGTCCAGGGGAGCTATGGCTACACCTTC
j_call: TRBJ1-2
cdr3_length: 13
clone_size: few
d_call: -
v_call: TRBV19

cdr3_aa: CSASLGSYNEQFF
cdr3_nt: TGCAGTGCTAGTTTGGGTTCCTACAATGAGCAGTTCTTC
j_call: TRBJ2-1
cdr3_length: 13
clone_size: many
d_call: -
v_call: TRBV20-1

cdr3_aa: CASSFGLSGNTIYF
cdr3_nt: TGTGCCAGCAGCTTCGGTCTCTCTGGAAACACCATATATTTT
j_call: TRBJ1-3
cdr3_length: 14
clone_size: few
d_call: -
v_call: TRBV7-2

cdr3_aa: CASSFQDTDTQYF
cdr3_nt: TGTGCCAGCAGCTTTCAGGACACAGATACGCAGTATTTT
j_call: TRBJ2-3
cdr3_length: 13
clone_size: many
d_call: -
v_call: TRBV7-2

cdr3_aa: CASSRTSANNEQFF
cdr3_nt: TGCGCCAGCAGTAGGACTAGCGCTAACAATGAGCAGTTCTTC
j_call: TRBJ2-1
cdr3_length: 14
clone_size: few
d_call: TRBD2
v_call: TRBV5-1

cdr3_aa: CASSPKGTENEKLFF
cdr3_nt: TGTGCCAGCAGCCCCAAAGGGACAGAGAATGAAAAACTGTTTTTT
j_call: TRBJ1-4
cdr3_length: 15
clone_size: few
d_call: TRBD1
v_call: TRBV11-2

cdr3_aa: CASSPGFMAGGNEQFF
cdr3_nt: TGTGCCAGCAGCCCCGGGTTTATGGCAGGGGGTAATGAGCAGTTCTTC
j_call: TRBJ2-1
cdr3_length: 16
clone_size: few
d_call: TRBD1
v_call: TRBV7-8

cdr3_aa: CSARFDRNPGHAFF
cdr3_nt: TGCAGTGCTAGATTCGACAGGAACCCCGGCCATGCTTTCTTT
j_call: TRBJ1-1
cdr3_length: 14
clone_size: many
d_call: -
v_call: TRBV20-1

cdr3_aa: CASSSTGGPDTQYF
cdr3_nt: TGTGCCAGCAGCTCAACAGGGGGCCCAGATACGCAGTATTTT
j_call: TRBJ2-3
cdr3_length: 14
clone_size: many
d_call: TRBD1
v_call: TRBV7-3

cdr3_aa: CSASLDLVYNEQFF
cdr3_nt: TGCAGTGCTAGTTTAGATTTAGTCTACAATGAGCAGTTCTTC
j_call: TRBJ2-1
cdr3_length: 14
clone_size: -
d_call: -
v_call: TRBV20-1

cdr3_aa: CSASSWTSGNVGEQFF
cdr3_nt: TGCAGTGCTAGCTCTTGGACTAGCGGGAACGTCGGTGAGCAGTTCTTC
j_call: TRBJ2-1
cdr3_length: 16
clone_size: -
d_call: TRBD2
v_call: TRBV20-1

cdr3_aa: CASSYGGSSPLHF
cdr3_nt: TGTGCCAGCAGTTACGGAGGTAGTTCACCCCTCCACTTT
j_call: TRBJ1-6
cdr3_length: 13
clone_size: few
d_call: -
v_call: TRBV6-6

cdr3_aa: CASSFPPMVGTAAYEQYF
cdr3_nt: TGCGCCAGCAGCTTTCCGCCCATGGTCGGGACAGCTGCCTACGAGCAGTACTTC
j_call: TRBJ2-7
cdr3_length: 18
clone_size: many
d_call: TRBD1
v_call: TRBV5-1

cdr3_aa: CASRNRAGELFF
cdr3_nt: TGTGCCAGCAGAAACAGGGCCGGGGAGCTGTTTTTT
j_call: TRBJ2-2
cdr3_length: 12
clone_size: -
d_call: -
v_call: TRBV3-1

cdr3_aa: CASSQGTFTYNEQFF
cdr3_nt: TGTGCCAGCAGCCAGGGGACATTCACCTACAATGAGCAGTTCTTC
j_call: TRBJ2-1
cdr3_length: 15
clone_size: many
d_call: -
v_call: TRBV3-1

cdr3_aa: CASRLIKDQYF
cdr3_nt: TGTGCCAGCAGATTAATTAAGGACCAGTACTTC
j_call: TRBJ2-5
cdr3_length: 11
clone_size: many
d_call: -
v_call: TRBV7-2

cdr3_aa: CSASAIAGDNTDTQYF
cdr3_nt: TGCAGTGCTAGCGCCATAGCGGGGGATAACACAGATACGCAGTATTTT
j_call: TRBJ2-3
cdr3_length: 16
clone_size: many
d_call: TRBD2
v_call: TRBV20-1

cdr3_aa: CSATWDEGNEQFF
cdr3_nt: TGCAGTGCTACTTGGGATGAAGGGAATGAGCAGTTCTTC
j_call: TRBJ2-1
cdr3_length: 13
clone_size: -
d_call: -
v_call: TRBV20-1

cdr3_aa: CASSSTGGLPLNTGELFF
cdr3_nt: TGTGCCAGCAGCTCGACAGGGGGCCTTCCCTTAAACACCGGGGAGCTGTTTTTT
j_call: TRBJ2-2
cdr3_length: 18
clone_size: -
d_call: TRBD1
v_call: TRBV7-7

cdr3_aa: CASSLTTGKSSYNEQFF
cdr3_nt: TGCGCCAGCAGCTTGACTACAGGGAAAAGCTCCTACAATGAGCAGTTCTTC
j_call: TRBJ2-1
cdr3_length: 17
clone_size: many
d_call: -
v_call: TRBV5-1

cdr3_aa: CSASSTVQETQYF
cdr3_nt: TGCAGTGCTTCTTCGACAGTCCAAGAGACCCAGTACTTC
j_call: TRBJ2-5
cdr3_length: 13
clone_size: many
d_call: -
v_call: TRBV20-1

cdr3_aa: CASSQGQIDTQYF
cdr3_nt: TGTGCCAGCAGCCAAGGTCAGATAGATACGCAGTATTTT
j_call: TRBJ2-3
cdr3_length: 13
clone_size: few
d_call: -
v_call: TRBV4-2

cdr3_aa: CAWALESGVRQPQHF
cdr3_nt: TGTGCCTGGGCCCTGGAGTCAGGGGTTCGTCAGCCCCAGCATTTT
j_call: TRBJ1-5
cdr3_length: 15
clone_size: few
d_call: -
v_call: TRBV30

cdr3_aa: CASSQGTNGSYEQYF
cdr3_nt: TGTGCCAGCTCGCAGGGGACTAACGGATCCTACGAGCAGTACTTC
j_call: TRBJ2-7
cdr3_length: 15
clone_size: -
d_call: -
v_call: TRBV7-2

cdr3_aa: CASSSDRTGANVLTF
cdr3_nt: TGTGCCAGCAGTTCCGACAGGACTGGGGCCAACGTCCTGACTTTC
j_call: TRBJ2-6
cdr3_length: 15
clone_size: many
d_call: -
v_call: TRBV6-5

cdr3_aa: CASSSGLALSEAFF
cdr3_nt: TGTGCCAGCAGCTCGGGACTAGCTCTCTCCGAAGCTTTCTTT
j_call: TRBJ1-1
cdr3_length: 14
clone_size: -
d_call: -
v_call: TRBV7-2

cdr3_aa: CASSDGPRTDTQYF
cdr3_nt: TGTGCCAGCAGTGATGGGCCTCGCACAGATACGCAGTATTTT
j_call: TRBJ2-3
cdr3_length: 14
clone_size: many
d_call: -
v_call: TRBV6-1

cdr3_aa: CASSPPSGSDGEQYF
cdr3_nt: TGTGCCAGCAGCCCCCCTTCAGGGAGCGACGGCGAGCAGTACTTC
j_call: TRBJ2-7
cdr3_length: 15
clone_size: -
d_call: -
v_call: TRBV7-2

cdr3_aa: CASSLAASLPYGYTF
cdr3_nt: TGTGCCAGCAGCTTAGCGGCCAGCTTACCATATGGCTACACCTTC
j_call: TRBJ1-2
cdr3_length: 15
clone_size: many
d_call: -
v_call: TRBV7-2

cdr3_aa: CASSYSTSLAYNEQFF
cdr3_nt: TGTGCCAGCAGTTACTCGACTTCCTTGGCCTACAATGAGCAGTTCTTC
j_call: TRBJ2-1
cdr3_length: 16
clone_size: -
d_call: -
v_call: TRBV6-5

cdr3_aa: CASSLSPGSTNEKLFF
cdr3_nt: TGTGCCAGCAGTTTATCCCCGGGATCAACTAATGAAAAACTGTTTTTT
j_call: TRBJ1-4
cdr3_length: 16
clone_size: few
d_call: -
v_call: TRBV12-3/TRBV12-4

cdr3_aa: CSARDGRQGVKGEQFF
cdr3_nt: TGCAGTGCTAGAGATGGACGGCAGGGGGTGAAGGGTGAGCAGTTCTTC
j_call: TRBJ2-1
cdr3_length: 16
clone_size: many
d_call: TRBD1
v_call: TRBV20-1